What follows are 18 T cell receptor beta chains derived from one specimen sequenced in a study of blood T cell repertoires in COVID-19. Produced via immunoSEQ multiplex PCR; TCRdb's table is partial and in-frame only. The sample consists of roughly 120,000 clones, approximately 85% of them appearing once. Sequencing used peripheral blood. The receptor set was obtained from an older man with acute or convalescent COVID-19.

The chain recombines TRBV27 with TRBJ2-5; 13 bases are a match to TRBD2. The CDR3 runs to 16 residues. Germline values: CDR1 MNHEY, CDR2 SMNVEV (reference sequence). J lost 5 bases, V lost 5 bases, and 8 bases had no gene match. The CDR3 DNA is TGTGCCAGCAGTCGACTAGCGGGAGGTGGGTTGGAGACCCAGTACTTC. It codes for CASSRLAGGGLETQYF.

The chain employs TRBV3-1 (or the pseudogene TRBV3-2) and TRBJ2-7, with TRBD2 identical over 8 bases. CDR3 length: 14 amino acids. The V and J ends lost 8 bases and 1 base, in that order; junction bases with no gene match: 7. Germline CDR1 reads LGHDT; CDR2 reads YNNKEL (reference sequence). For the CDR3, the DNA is TGTGCCAGCTCCAATCGGGGGGGGTCCTACGAGCAGTACTTC. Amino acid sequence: CASSNRGGSYEQYF.

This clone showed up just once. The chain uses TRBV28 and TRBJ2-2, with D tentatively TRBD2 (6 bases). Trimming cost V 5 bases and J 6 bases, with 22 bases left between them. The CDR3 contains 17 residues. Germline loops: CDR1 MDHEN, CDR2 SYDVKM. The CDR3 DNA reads TGTGCCAGCAGTCGCGGTAGAGCGGGCTATTATTCCGGGGAGCTGTTTTTT. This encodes CASSRGRAGYYSGELFF.

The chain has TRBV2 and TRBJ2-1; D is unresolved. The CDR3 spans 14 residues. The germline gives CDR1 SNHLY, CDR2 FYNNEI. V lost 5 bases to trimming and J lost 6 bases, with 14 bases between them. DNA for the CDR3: TGTGCCAGCAGTCCCGGAGAGTGGATCAATGAGCAGTTCTTC. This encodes CASSPGEWINEQFF.

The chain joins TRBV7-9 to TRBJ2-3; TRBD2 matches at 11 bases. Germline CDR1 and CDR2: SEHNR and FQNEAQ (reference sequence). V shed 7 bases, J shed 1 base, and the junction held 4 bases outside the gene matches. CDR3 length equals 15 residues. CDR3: CASNRLAGRTDTQYF. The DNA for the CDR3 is TGTGCCAGCAACCGACTAGCGGGGCGCACAGATACGCAGTATTTT. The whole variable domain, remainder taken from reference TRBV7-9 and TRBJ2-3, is DTGVSQNPRHKITKRGQNVTFRCDPISEHNRLYWYRQTLGQGPEFLTYFQNEAQLEKSRLLSDRFSAERPKGSFSTLEIQRTEQGDSAMYLCASNRLAGRTDTQYFGPGTRLTVL.

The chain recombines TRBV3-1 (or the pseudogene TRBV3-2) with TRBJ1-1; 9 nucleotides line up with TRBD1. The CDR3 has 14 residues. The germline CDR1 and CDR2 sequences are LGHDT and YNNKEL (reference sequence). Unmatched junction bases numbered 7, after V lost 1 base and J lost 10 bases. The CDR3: CASSQGGTGSRAFF. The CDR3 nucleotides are TGTGCCAGCAGCCAAGGTGGGACAGGGTCCCGAGCTTTCTTT.

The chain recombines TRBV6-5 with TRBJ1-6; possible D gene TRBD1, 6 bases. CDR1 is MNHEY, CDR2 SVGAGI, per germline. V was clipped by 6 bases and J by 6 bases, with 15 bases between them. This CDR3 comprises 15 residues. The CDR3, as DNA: TGTGCCAGCAGGTTTTCCCCAGGGGCTAATTCACCCCTCCACTTT. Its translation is CASRFSPGANSPLHF.

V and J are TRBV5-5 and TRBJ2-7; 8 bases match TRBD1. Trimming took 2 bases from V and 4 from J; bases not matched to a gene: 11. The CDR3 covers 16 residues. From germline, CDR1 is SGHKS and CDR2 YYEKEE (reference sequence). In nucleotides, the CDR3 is TGTGCCAGCAGCTTAGGTCCCGGGACAGGTTATTACGAGCAGTACTTC. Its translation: CASSLGPGTGYYEQYF.

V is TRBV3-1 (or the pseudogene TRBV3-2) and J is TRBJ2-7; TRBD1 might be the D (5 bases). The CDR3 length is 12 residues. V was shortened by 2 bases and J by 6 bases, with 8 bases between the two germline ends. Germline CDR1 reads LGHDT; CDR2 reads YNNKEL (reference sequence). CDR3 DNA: TGTGCCAGCAGCCAACGACAGACCGAGCAGTACTTC. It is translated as CASSQRQTEQYF.

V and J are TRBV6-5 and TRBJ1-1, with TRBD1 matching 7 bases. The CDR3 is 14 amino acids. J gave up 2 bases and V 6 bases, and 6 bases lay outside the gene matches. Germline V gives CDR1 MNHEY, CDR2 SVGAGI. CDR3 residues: CASRLTGQNTEAFF. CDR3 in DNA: TGTGCCAGCAGACTGACAGGGCAAAACACTGAAGCTTTCTTT.

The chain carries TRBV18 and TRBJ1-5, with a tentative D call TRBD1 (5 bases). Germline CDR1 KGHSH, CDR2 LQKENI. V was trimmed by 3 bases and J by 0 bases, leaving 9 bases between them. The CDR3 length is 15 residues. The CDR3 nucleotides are TGTGCCAGCTCACCTTTCGGGGGTAGCAATCAGCCCCAGCATTTT. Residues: CASSPFGGSNQPQHF.

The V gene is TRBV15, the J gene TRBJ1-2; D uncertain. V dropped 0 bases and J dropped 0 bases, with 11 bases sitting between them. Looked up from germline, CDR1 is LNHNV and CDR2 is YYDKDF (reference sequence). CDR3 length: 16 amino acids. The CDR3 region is CATSRDKMEPNYGYTF. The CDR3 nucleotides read TGTGCCACCAGCAGAGATAAAATGGAGCCTAACTATGGCTACACCTTC. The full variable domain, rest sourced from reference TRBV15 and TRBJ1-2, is DAMVIQNPRYQVTQFGKPVTLSCSQTLNHNVMYWYQQKSSQAPKLLFHYYDKDFNNEADTPDNFQSRRPNTSFCFLDIRSPGLGDTAMYLCATSRDKMEPNYGYTFGSGTRLTVV.

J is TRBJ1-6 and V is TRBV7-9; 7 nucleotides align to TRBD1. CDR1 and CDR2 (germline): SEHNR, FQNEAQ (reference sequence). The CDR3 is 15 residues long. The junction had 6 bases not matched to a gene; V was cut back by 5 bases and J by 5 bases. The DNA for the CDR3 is TGTGCCAGCAGCGTCTGGGGACAGAATAATTCACCCCTCCACTTT. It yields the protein CASSVWGQNNSPLHF.

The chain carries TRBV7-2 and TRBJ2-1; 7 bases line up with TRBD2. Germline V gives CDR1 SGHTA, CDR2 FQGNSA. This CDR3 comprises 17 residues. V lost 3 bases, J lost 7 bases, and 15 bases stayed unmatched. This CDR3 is CASSFGGVGGMVNEQFF. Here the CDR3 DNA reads TGTGCCAGCAGCTTTGGGGGGGTAGGTGGTATGGTGAATGAGCAGTTCTTC.

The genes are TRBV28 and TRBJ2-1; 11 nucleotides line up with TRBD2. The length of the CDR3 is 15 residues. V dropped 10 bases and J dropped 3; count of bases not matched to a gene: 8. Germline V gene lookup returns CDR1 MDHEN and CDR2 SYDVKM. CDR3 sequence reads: CANQLAGDIYNEQFF. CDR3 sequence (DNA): TGTGCCAACCAACTAGCGGGGGATATCTACAATGAGCAGTTCTTC. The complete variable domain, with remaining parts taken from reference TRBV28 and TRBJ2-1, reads DVKVTQSSRYLVKRTGEKVFLECVQDMDHENMFWYRQDPGLGLRLIYFSYDVKMKEKGDIPEGYSVSREKKERFSLILESASTNQTSMYLCANQLAGDIYNEQFFGPGTRLTVL.

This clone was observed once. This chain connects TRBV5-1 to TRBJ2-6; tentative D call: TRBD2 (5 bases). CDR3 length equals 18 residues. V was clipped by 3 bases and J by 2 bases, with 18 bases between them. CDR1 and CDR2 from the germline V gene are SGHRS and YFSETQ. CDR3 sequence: CASSSGSSGFPGANVLTF. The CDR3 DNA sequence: TGCGCCAGCAGCTCAGGCAGTTCGGGGTTCCCTGGGGCCAACGTCCTGACTTTC.

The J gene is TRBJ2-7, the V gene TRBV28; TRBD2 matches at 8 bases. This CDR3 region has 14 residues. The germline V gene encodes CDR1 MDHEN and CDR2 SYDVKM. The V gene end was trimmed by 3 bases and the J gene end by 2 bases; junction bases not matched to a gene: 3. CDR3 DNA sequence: TGTGCCAGCAGTTTGAGCGGGAGCACCTACGAGCAGTACTTC. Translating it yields CASSLSGSTYEQYF.

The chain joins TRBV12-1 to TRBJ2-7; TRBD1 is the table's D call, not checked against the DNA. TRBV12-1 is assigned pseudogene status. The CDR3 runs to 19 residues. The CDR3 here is CASSFADRAYCQGGYEQYF. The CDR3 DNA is TGTGCCAGCAGCTTCGCTGACAGGGCTTACTGCCAGGGTGGCTACGAGCAGTACTTC.